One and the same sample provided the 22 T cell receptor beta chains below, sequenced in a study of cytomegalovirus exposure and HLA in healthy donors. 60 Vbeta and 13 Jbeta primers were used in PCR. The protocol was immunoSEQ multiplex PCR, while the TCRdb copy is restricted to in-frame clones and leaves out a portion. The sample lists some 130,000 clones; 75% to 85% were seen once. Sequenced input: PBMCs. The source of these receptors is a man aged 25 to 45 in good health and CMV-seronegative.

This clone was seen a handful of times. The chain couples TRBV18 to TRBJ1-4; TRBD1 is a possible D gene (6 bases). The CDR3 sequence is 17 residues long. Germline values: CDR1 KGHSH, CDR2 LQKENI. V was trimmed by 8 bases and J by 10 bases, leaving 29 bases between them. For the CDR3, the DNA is TGTGCCAGCGTCGGAAGTGATACAGGGCCAGGGGTTGGAAAACTGTTTTTT. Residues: CASVGSDTGPGVGKLFF.

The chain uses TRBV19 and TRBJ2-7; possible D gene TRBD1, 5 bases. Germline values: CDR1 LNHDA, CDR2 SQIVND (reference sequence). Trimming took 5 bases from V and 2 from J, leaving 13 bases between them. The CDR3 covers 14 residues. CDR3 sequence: CASSRRQQAYEQYF. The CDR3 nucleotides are TGTGCCAGTAGTCGTAGACAGCAAGCCTACGAGCAGTACTTC.

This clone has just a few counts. CDR3 sequence: CASSPINEKLFF. The CDR3 region has the DNA TGTGCCAGCAGCCCCATTAATGAAAAACTGTTTTTT. The chain uses TRBV5-4 and TRBJ1-4; D gene uncertain. V shed 4 bases and J shed 4 bases, with 5 bases lying between them. Germline loops: CDR1 SGHNT, CDR2 YYREEE (reference sequence). This CDR3 has 12 amino acids.

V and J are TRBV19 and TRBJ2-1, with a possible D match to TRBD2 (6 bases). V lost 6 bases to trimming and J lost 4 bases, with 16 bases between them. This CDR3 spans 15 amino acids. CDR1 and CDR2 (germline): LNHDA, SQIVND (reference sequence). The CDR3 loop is CASSPIAESYNEQFF. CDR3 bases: TGTGCCAGTAGCCCAATAGCGGAGTCATACAATGAGCAGTTCTTC.

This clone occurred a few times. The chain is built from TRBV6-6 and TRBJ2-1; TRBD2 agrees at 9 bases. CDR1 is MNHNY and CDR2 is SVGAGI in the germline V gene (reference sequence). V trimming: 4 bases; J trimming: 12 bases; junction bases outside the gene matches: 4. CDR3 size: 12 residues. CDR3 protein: CASSSPGLAQFF. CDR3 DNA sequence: TGTGCCAGCAGTTCCCCGGGACTAGCGCAGTTCTTC.

The CDR3 here is CASSPHGGPPYEQYF. In DNA, the CDR3 is TGTGCCAGCAGCCCCCACGGGGGTCCCCCCTACGAGCAGTACTTC. The rearrangement uses TRBV7-9 and TRBJ2-5, with D possibly matching TRBD2 (6 bases). The end of the DNA fits TRBJ2-7 better, so the J call may be wrong. This CDR3 is 15 amino acids long. Germline V gives CDR1 SEHNR, CDR2 FQNEAQ (reference sequence).

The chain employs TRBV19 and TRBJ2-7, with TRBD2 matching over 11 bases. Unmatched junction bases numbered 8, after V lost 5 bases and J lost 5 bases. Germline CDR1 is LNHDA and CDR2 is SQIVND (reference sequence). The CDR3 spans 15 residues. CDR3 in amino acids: CASSALAGGPHEQYF. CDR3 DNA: TGTGCCAGTAGTGCCTTAGCGGGAGGGCCCCACGAGCAGTACTTC.

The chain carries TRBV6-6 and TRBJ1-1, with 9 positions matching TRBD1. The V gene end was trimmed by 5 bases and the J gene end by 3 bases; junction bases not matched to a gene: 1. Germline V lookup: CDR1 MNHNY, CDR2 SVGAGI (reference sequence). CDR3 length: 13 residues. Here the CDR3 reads CASSRTGDTEAFF. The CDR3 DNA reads TGTGCCAGCAGTAGGACAGGGGACACTGAAGCTTTCTTT.

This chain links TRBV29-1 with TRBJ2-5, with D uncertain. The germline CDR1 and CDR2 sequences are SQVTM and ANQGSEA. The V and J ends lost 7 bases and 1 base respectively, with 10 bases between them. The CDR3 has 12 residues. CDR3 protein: CSAETSQETQYF. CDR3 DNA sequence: TGCAGCGCAGAAACATCCCAAGAGACCCAGTACTTC.

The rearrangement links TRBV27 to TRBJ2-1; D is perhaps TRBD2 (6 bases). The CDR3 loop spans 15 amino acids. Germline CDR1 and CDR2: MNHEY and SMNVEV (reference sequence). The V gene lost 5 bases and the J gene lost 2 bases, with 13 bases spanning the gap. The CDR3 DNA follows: TGTGCCAGCAGTCAGGCGAGGGAGGCCTACAATGAGCAGTTCTTC. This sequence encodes CASSQAREAYNEQFF.

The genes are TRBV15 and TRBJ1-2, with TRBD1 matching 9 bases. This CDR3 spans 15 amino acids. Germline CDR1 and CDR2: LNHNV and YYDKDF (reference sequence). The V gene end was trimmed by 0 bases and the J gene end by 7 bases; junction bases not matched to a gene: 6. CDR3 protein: CATSRDSGQGSGYTF. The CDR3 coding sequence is TGTGCCACCAGCAGAGATTCGGGACAGGGTAGTGGCTACACCTTC.

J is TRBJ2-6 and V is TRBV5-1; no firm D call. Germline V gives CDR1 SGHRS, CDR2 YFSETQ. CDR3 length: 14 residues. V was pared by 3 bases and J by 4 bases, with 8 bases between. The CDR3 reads CASSSKLGANVLTF. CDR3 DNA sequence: TGCGCCAGCAGCTCAAAACTCGGGGCCAACGTCCTGACTTTC. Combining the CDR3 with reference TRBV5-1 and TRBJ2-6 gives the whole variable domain KAGVTQTPRYLIKTRGQQVTLSCSPISGHRSVSWYQQTPGQGLQFLFEYFSETQRNKGNFPGRFSGRQFSNSRSEMNVSTLELGDSALYLCASSSKLGANVLTFGAGSRLTVL.

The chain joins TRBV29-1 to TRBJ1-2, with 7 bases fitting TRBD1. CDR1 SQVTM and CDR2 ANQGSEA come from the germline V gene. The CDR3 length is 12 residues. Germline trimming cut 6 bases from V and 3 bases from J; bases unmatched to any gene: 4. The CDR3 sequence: CSVLGGDYGYTF. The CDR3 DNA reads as TGCAGCGTATTAGGGGGCGACTATGGCTACACCTTC.

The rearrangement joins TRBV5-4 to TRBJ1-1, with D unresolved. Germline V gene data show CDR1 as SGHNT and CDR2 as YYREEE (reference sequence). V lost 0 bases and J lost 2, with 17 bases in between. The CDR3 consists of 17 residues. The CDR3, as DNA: TGTGCCAGCAGCTTGGGTCGGGGTCCTTTATTTAACACTGAAGCTTTCTTT. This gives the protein CASSLGRGPLFNTEAFF.

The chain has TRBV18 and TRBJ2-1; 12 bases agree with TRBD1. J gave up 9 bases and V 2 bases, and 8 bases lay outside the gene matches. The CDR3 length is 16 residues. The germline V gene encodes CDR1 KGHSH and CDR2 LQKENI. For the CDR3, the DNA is TGTGCCAGCTCACCAACCTGGGACAGGGGGCGCGCTGAGCAGTTCTTC. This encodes CASSPTWDRGRAEQFF.

The CDR3 here is CASSLVRDTEAFF. CDR3 DNA: TGTGCCAGCAGCCTAGTCAGGGACACTGAAGCTTTCTTT. The genes are TRBV14 and TRBJ1-1; D may be TRBD1 (5 bases). CDR1 SGHDN and CDR2 FVKESK come from the germline V gene. V shed 4 bases and J shed 3 bases, with 9 bases lying between them. This CDR3 is 13 amino acids long.

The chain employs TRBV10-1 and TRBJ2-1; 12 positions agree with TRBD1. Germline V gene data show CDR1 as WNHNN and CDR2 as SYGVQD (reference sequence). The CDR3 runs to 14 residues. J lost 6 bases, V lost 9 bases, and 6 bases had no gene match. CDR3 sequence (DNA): TGCGCCAGTGGGGGGACAGGGGGCTTCAATGAGCAGTTCTTC. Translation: CASGGTGGFNEQFF.

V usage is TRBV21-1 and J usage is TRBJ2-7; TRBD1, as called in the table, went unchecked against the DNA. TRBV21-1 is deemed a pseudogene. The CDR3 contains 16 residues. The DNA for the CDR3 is TGTGCCAGCAGCAAAGTCTTAGGGGACACCGCCTACGAGCAGTACTTC. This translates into CASSKVLGDTAYEQYF.

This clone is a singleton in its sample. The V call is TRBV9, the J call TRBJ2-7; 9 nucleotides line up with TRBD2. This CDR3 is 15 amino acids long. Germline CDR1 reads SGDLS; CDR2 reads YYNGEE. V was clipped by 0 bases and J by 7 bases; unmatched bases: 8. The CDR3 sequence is CASSVDLAGPLEQYF. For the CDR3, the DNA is TGTGCCAGCAGCGTAGATCTAGCGGGGCCCCTGGAGCAGTACTTC.

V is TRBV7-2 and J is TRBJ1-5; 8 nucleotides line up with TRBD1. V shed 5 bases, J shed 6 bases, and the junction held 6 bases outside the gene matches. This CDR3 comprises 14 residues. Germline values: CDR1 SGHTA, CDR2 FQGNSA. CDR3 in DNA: TGTGCCAGCAGCCTCGGACAGGGCCCTCAGCCCCAGCATTTT. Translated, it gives CASSLGQGPQPQHF.

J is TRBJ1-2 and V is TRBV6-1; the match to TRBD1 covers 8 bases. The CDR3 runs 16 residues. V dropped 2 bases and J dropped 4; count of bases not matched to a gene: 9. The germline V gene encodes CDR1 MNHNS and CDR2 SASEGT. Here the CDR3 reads CASSEHSDRARYGYTF. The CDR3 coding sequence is TGTGCCAGCAGTGAACACTCGGACAGGGCCCGCTATGGCTACACCTTC.

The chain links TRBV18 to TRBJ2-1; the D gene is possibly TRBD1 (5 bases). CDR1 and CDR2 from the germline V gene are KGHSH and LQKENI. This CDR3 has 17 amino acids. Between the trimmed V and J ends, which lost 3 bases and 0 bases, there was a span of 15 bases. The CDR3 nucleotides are TGTGCCAGCTCACCCCCGGCAGGGTTGAGCTCCTACAATGAGCAGTTCTTC. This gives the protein CASSPPAGLSSYNEQFF.